The rows below give T cell receptor beta chains drawn from one sample of a study of identical twins. TCRdb fed the 5' RACE reads into MiXCR, producing one record per CDR3 protein. The sample has 690,000 or so distinct CDR3 sequences, 5.5% to 7.5% seen once. Sequencing was carried out using naive T cells sorted from blood. The receptors shown here come from a man between 18 and 29 years old in good health. The CDR3 runs from the conserved cysteine through the conserved F or W. Fields, in order: clone size, V gene, J gene, D gene, CDR3 protein, CDR3 DNA. A D gene is named only where the DNA matches it firmly. For some rows the clone size is stated as once, few or many, or as a class when expanded; others skip it.

clone size: many; V gene: TRBV7-9; J gene: TRBJ2-1; D gene: TRBD2; CDR3 protein: CASRYPAGESYNEQFF; CDR3 DNA: TGTGCCAGCAGATACCCAGCGGGAGAGTCCTACAATGAGCAGTTCTTC
clone size: many; V gene: TRBV20-1; J gene: TRBJ2-5; D gene: TRBD1; CDR3 protein: CSAEGQGPPETQYF; CDR3 DNA: TGCAGTGCTGAGGGACAGGGCCCGCCCGAGACCCAGTACTTC
clone size: few; V gene: TRBV29-1; J gene: TRBJ2-4; D gene: TRBD1; CDR3 protein: CSAWGQGAENIQYF; CDR3 DNA: TGCAGCGCTTGGGGACAGGGGGCAGAAAACATTCAGTACTTC
clone size: .; V gene: TRBV10-2; J gene: TRBJ2-2; D gene: .; CDR3 protein: CASSEGYTGELFF; CDR3 DNA: TGCGCCAGCAGTGAGGGGTACACCGGGGAGCTGTTTTTT
clone size: .; V gene: TRBV24-1; J gene: TRBJ2-5; D gene: TRBD2; CDR3 protein: CATSELAAGAPETQYF; CDR3 DNA: TGTGCCACCAGTGAACTAGCGGCGGGGGCTCCAGAGACCCAGTACTTC
clone size: many; V gene: TRBV5-1; J gene: TRBJ2-1; D gene: TRBD1; CDR3 protein: CASNLQGQGRIGEQFF; CDR3 DNA: TGCGCCAGCAATCTACAGGGACAGGGGCGCATTGGTGAGCAGTTCTTC
clone size: few; V gene: TRBV4-1; J gene: TRBJ2-5; D gene: .; CDR3 protein: CASSQVHSGQETQYF; CDR3 DNA: TGCGCCAGCAGCCAAGTTCACTCGGGGCAAGAGACCCAGTACTTC
clone size: few; V gene: TRBV6-2/TRBV6-3; J gene: TRBJ1-5; D gene: .; CDR3 protein: CASASWGYQPQHF; CDR3 DNA: TGTGCCAGCGCCAGCTGGGGATATCAGCCCCAGCATTTT
clone size: once; V gene: TRBV20-1; J gene: TRBJ2-1; D gene: TRBD2; CDR3 protein: CSATGLAGVGYYNEQFF; CDR3 DNA: TGCAGTGCTACGGGACTAGCGGGAGTAGGGTACTACAATGAGCAGTTCTTC
clone size: many; V gene: TRBV7-9; J gene: TRBJ1-1; D gene: .; CDR3 protein: CASSSLQGTEAFF; CDR3 DNA: TGTGCCAGCAGCTCACTACAGGGCACTGAAGCTTTCTTT
clone size: many; V gene: TRBV12-3/TRBV12-4; J gene: TRBJ1-5; D gene: .; CDR3 protein: CASSTSDRANQPQHF; CDR3 DNA: TGTGCCAGCAGTACCTCGGACAGAGCAAATCAGCCCCAGCATTTT
clone size: few; V gene: TRBV7-2; J gene: TRBJ2-3; D gene: .; CDR3 protein: CASSVQGREDTQYF; CDR3 DNA: TGTGCCAGCAGCGTACAGGGTCGCGAAGATACGCAGTATTTT
clone size: .; V gene: TRBV30; J gene: TRBJ2-1; D gene: TRBD2; CDR3 protein: CAWSATSGVEEQFF; CDR3 DNA: TGTGCCTGGAGTGCGACTAGCGGGGTGGAGGAGCAGTTCTTC
clone size: many; V gene: TRBV28; J gene: TRBJ2-1; D gene: TRBD2; CDR3 protein: CASQIIAGENEQFF; CDR3 DNA: TGTGCCAGCCAAATTATAGCGGGGGAAAATGAGCAGTTCTTC
clone size: many; V gene: TRBV10-2; J gene: TRBJ2-3; D gene: .; CDR3 protein: CASNGRDPRTDTQYF; CDR3 DNA: TGCGCCAGCAACGGCCGGGACCCGCGCACAGATACGCAGTATTTT
clone size: many; V gene: TRBV4-2; J gene: TRBJ2-2; D gene: .; CDR3 protein: CASSQDTGERLFF; CDR3 DNA: TGTGCCAGCAGCCAAGATACCGGGGAAAGGCTGTTTTTT
clone size: few; V gene: TRBV27; J gene: TRBJ2-7; D gene: TRBD2; CDR3 protein: CASRGLAGPYEQYF; CDR3 DNA: TGTGCCAGCAGGGGACTAGCGGGACCCTACGAGCAGTACTTC
clone size: few; V gene: TRBV5-1; J gene: TRBJ2-3; D gene: TRBD1; CDR3 protein: CASSSWDSRTDTQYF; CDR3 DNA: TGCGCCAGCAGCAGCTGGGACAGCCGCACAGATACGCAGTATTTT
clone size: many; V gene: TRBV12-3/TRBV12-4; J gene: TRBJ2-1; D gene: .; CDR3 protein: CASSFKYNQFF; CDR3 DNA: TGTGCCAGCAGTTTTAAGTACAATCAGTTCTTC